This TCR beta chain appears in the sequencing data of a study of identical twins. Overall study results and limits: Models underestimated how often monozygotic twins shared out-of-frame TCR alpha.

Per germline, CDR1 DFQATT and CDR2 SNEGSKA (reference sequence). The J segment lost 4 bases and the V segment lost 6 bases, leaving 8 bases of the junction unmatched. The CDR3 consists of 13 residues. About this clonotype itself: Its antigen is unknown.

Template switching (which added a universal primer site) was used, and cDNA carried unique molecular identifiers. MiXCR, run by TCRdb on the 5' RACE reads, gives a single entry per CDR3 protein. The sample carries hundreds of thousands of distinct CDR3 sequences, approximately 13% recorded once. These same records also appear under a second study, on yellow fever vaccine responses in identical twins.

The sample was PBMCs. The TCR sequence derives from a woman between 18 and 30 years old in good health. The chain uses TRBV20-1 and TRBJ1-1; 7 bases are shared with TRBD1. CDR3 region: CSAQRQGVTEAFF. CDR3 DNA: TGCAGTGCGCAACGACAGGGTGTCACTGAAGCTTTCTTT.